There are a few counts of the clone carrying this TCR beta chain. What it recognizes is unknown. Clones were sequenced by immunoSEQ multiplex PCR, and TCRdb holds only the in-frame ones, with some missing. Of 50,000 or so clones listed, 86% are singletons. The data were obtained in a study of T cell clones after liver transplantation. Study-wide findings and caveats: Rather than being deleted, graft donor-reactive T cells may have moved into the graft.

This receptor was identified in a human patient who received a liver transplant. The T cells may come from the graft donor. The sequencing used CD8+ T cells from blood, collected 12 months after liver transplant.

This CDR3 reads CASSQGTSGYEQYF. As DNA, the CDR3 is TGCGCCAGCAGCCAAGGGACTAGCGGCTACGAGCAGTACTTC. The V gene is TRBV4-1, the J gene TRBJ2-7; TRBD2 agrees at 10 bases. This CDR3 has 14 residues. The trim removed 1 base at V and 3 bases at J, leaving 0 bases unmatched. CDR1 and CDR2 from the germline V gene are MGHRA and YSYEKL.